A single TCR beta chain is shown here with its context. The antigen is unknown. These data originate in a study of Ad26.COV2.S vaccination and SARS-CoV-2 variants. Turning to the study itself: Among those in the COV1001 Ad26.COV2.S trial arm was the donor. Participants got Ad26.COV2.S intramuscularly, once or twice 56 days apart. Regarding the study as a whole: Spike-specific TCR breadth in vaccine recipients exceeded that seen in placebo recipients.

Germline-derived CDR1 and CDR2 are GTSNPN and SVGIG (reference sequence). The CDR3 runs 13 residues. J lost 8 bases, V lost 4 bases, and 7 bases had no gene match. As to treatment: some 19 received Ad26.COV2.S at low or high dose, single or two shots; several received placebo; per-sample allocation not given. All samples were drawn on day 63, counting from the first vaccine or placebo injection. This Boston cohort included adults aged 18-55 years. Method: immunoSEQ multiplex PCR; TCRdb's copy keeps in-frame clones and lacks some. The sample contains some 640,000 clones, 70% to 90% of which appear only once.

This receptor was identified in a person aged 18-60 years who received the Ad26.COV2.S COVID-19 vaccine or a placebo. The chain combines TRBV30 with TRBJ2-3; the match to TRBD2 covers 9 bases. The sample consisted of peripheral blood, taken in a trial of Ad26.COV2.S vaccine versus placebo. CDR3 sequence (DNA): TGTGCCTGGACAGGCGGGGGGGCTAGTACGCAGTATTTT. It encodes CAWTGGGASTQYF.